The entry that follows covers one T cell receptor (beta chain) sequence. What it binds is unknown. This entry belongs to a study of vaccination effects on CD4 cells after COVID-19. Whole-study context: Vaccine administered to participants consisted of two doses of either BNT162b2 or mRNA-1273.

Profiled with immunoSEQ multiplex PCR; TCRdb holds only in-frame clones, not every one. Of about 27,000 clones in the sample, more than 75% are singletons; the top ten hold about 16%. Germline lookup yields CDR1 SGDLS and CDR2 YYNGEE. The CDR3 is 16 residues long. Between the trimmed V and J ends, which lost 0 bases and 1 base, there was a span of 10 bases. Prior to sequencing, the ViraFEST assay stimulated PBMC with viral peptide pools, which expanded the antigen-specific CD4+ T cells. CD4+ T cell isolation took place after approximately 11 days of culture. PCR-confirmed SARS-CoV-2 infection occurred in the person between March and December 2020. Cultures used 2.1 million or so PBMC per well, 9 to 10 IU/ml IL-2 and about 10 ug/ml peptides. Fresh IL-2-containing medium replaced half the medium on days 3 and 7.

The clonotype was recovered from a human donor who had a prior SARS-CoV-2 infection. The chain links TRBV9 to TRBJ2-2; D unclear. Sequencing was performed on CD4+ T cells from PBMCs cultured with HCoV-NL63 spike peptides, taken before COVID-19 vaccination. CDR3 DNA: TGTGCCAGCAGCGTAGGATCGGGCGTGAACACCGGGGAGCTGTTTTTT. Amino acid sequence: CASSVGSGVNTGELFF.